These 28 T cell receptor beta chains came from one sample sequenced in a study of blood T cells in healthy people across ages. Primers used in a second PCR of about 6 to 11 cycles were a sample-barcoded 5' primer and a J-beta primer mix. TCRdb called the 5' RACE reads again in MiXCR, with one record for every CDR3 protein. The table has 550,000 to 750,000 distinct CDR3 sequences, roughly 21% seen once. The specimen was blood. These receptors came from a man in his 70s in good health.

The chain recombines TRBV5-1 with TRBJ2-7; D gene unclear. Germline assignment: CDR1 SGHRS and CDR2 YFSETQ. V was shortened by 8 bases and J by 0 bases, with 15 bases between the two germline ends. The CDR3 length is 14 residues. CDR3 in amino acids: CASTSGLHSYEQYF. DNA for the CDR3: TGCGCCAGTACCTCCGGGCTCCACTCCTACGAGCAGTACTTC.

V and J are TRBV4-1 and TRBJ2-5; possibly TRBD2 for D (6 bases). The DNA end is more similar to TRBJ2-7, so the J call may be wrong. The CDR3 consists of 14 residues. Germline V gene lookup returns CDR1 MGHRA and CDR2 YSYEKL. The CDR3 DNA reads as TGCGCCAGCAGCCAAAATACGGGGGCCTACGAGCAGTACTTC. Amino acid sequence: CASSQNTGAYEQYF.

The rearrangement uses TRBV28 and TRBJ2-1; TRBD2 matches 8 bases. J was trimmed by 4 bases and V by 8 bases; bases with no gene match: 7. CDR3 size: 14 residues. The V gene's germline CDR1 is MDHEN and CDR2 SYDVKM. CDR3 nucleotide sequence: TGTGCCAGCGGCACTAGCGGAGCTTACAATGAGCAGTTCTTC. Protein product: CASGTSGAYNEQFF.

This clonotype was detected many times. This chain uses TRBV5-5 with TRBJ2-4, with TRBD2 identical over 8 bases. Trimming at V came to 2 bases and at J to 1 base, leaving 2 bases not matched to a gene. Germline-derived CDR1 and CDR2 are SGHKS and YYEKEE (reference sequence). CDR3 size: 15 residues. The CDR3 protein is CASSLGGGAKNIQYF. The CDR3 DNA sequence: TGTGCCAGCAGCTTAGGCGGGGGGGCCAAAAACATTCAGTACTTC.

CDR3 nucleotide sequence: TGTGCCAGCAGCTACGAGACAGGGCCCGTCCAAGAGACCCAGTACTTC. It yields the protein CASSYETGPVQETQYF. The rearrangement joins TRBV5-6 to TRBJ2-5; 7 nucleotides line up with TRBD1. The CDR3 extends over 16 amino acids. Germline V gives CDR1 SGHDT, CDR2 YYEEEE. The V gene end was trimmed by 3 bases and the J gene end by 1 base; junction bases not matched to a gene: 9. Combining the CDR3 with reference TRBV5-6 and TRBJ2-5 gives the whole variable domain DAGVTQSPTHLIKTRGQQVTLRCSPKSGHDTVSWYQQALGQGPQFIFQYYEEEERQRGNFPDRFSGHQFPNYSSELNVNALLLGDSALYLCASSYETGPVQETQYFGPGTRLLVL.

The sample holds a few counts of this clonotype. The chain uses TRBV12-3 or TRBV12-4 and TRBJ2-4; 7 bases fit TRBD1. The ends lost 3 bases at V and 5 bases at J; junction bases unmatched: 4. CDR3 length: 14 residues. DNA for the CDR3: TGTGCCAGCAGTTTGGACAGGACACAAAACATTCAGTACTTC. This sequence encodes CASSLDRTQNIQYF.

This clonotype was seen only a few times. CDR3 DNA sequence: TGCAGTGCCACAGGACCTAGCGGGAGGAGTATGGCAGATACGCAGTATTTT. Its protein is CSATGPSGRSMADTQYF. J is TRBJ2-3 and V is TRBV20-1; 11 bases match TRBD2. The germline CDR1 and CDR2 sequences are DFQATT and SNEGSKA (reference sequence). The CDR3 is made up of 17 amino acids. V shed 6 bases and J 4 bases; nucleotides not matched to a gene: 15.

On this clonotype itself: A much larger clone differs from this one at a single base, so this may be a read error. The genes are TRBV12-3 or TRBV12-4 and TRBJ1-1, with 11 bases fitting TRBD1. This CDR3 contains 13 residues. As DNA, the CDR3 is TGTGCCGGCAGTAGGGGACAGGGGGGTGAAGCTTTCTTT. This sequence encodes CAGSRGQGGEAFF.

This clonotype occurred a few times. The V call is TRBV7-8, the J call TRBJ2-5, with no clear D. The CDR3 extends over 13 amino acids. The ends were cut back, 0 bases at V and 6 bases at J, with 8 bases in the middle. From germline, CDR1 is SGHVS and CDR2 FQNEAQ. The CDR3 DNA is TGTGCCAGCAGCTTAGCTACGACACAGACCCAGTACTTC. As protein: CASSLATTQTQYF.

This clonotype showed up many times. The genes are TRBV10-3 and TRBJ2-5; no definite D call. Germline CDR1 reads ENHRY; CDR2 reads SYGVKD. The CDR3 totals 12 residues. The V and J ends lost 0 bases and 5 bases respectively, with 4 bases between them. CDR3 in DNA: TGTGCCATCAGTGAGTCGGGGGAGACCCAGTACTTC. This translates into CAISESGETQYF.

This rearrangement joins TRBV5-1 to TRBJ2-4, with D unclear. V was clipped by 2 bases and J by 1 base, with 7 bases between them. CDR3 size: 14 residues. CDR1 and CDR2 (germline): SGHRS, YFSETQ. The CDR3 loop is CASSFGDAKNIQYF. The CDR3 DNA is TGCGCCAGCAGCTTCGGTGACGCCAAAAACATTCAGTACTTC.

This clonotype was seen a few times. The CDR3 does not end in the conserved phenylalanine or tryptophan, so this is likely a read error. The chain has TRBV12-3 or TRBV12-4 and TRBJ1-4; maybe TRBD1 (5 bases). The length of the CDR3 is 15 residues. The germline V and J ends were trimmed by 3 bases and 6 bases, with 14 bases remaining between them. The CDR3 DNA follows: TGTGCCAGCAGTTTCTCGGGGCGAGGGGATGAAAAACTGTTTTCT. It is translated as CASSFSGRGDEKLFS.

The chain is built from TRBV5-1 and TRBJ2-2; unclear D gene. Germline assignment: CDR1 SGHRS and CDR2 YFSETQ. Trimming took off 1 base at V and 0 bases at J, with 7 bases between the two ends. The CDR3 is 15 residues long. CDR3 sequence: CASSLPLANTGELFF. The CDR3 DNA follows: TGCGCCAGCAGCTTGCCGCTCGCGAACACCGGGGAGCTGTTTTTT.

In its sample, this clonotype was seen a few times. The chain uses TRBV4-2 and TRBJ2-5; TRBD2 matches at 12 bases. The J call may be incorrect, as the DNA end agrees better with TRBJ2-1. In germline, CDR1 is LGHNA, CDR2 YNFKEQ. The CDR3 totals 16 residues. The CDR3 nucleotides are TGTGCCAGCAGCCAATTCCTTCTAGCGGGAGGGCAAGAGCAGTTCTTC. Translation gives CASSQFLLAGGQEQFF.

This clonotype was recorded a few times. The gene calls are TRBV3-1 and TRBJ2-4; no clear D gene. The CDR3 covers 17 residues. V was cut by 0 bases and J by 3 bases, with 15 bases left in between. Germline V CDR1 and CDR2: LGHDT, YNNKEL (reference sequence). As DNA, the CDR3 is TGTGCCAGCAGCCAAGATTGGGCTAGTGGCAACAAAAACATTCAGTACTTC. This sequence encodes CASSQDWASGNKNIQYF.

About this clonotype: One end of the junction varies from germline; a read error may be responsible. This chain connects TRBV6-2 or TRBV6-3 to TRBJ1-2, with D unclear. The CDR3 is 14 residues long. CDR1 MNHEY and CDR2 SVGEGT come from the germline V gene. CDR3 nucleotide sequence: TGTGCCAGCAGCCTGTCGGGAGGCGACTATGGCTACGCCTTC. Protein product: CASSLSGGDYGYAF.

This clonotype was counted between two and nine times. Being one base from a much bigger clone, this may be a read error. The CDR3 sequence is CASSEQGGGANVLTF. CDR3 bases: TGTGCCAGCAGTGAACAGGGAGGTGGGGCCAACGTCCTGACTTTC. The rearrangement links TRBV25-1 to TRBJ2-6; D might be TRBD2 (6 bases). Trimming stripped 2 bases from V and 3 bases from J, with 8 bases between. The CDR3 runs to 15 residues. Looked up from germline, CDR1 is MGHDK and CDR2 is SYGVNS.

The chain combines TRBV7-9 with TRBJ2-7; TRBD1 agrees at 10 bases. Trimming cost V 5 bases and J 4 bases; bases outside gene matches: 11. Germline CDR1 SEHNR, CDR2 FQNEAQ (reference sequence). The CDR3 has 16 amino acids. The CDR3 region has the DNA TGTGCCAGCAGCAAACCCCCCGACAGGGGGCAATACGAGCAGTACTTC. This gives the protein CASSKPPDRGQYEQYF.

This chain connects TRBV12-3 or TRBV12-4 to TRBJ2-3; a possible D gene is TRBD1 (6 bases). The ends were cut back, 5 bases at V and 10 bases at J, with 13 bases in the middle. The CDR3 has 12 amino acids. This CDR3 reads CASSPQQGAQYF. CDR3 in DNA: TGTGCCAGCAGTCCCCAACAGGGAGCGCAGTATTTT.

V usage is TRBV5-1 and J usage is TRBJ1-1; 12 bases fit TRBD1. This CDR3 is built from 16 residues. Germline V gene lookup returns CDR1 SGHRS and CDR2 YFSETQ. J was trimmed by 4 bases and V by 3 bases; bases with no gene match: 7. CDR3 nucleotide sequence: TGCGCCAGCAGCTACCGGGACAGGGGGCTCTCCACTGAAGCTTTCTTT. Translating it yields CASSYRDRGLSTEAFF.

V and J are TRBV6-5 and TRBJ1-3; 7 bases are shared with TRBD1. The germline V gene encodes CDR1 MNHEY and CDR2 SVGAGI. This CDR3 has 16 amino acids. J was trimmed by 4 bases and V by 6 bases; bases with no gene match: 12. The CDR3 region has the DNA TGTGCCAGCAGAGTGCACCTCGGGACAGCAGGAAACACCATATATTTT. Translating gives CASRVHLGTAGNTIYF.

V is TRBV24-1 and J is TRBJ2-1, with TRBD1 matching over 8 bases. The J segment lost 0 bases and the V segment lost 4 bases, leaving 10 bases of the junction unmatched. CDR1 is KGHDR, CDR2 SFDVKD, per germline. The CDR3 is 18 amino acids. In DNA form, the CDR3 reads TGTGCCACCAGTGAAACCTTCCGGACAGGGAGCTCCTACAATGAGCAGTTCTTC. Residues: CATSETFRTGSSYNEQFF.

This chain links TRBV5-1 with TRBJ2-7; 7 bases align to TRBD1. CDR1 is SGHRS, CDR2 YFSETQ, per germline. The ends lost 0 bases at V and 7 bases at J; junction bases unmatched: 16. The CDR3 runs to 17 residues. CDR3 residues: CASSLAGNTGARGEQYF. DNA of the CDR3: TGCGCCAGCAGCTTGGCAGGAAATACAGGGGCGCGTGGGGAGCAGTACTTC.

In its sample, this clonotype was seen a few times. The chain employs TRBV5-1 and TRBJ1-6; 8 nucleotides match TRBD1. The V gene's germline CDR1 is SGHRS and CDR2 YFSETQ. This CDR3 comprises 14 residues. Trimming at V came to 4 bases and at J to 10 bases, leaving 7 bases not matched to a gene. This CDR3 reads CASSPGQVPSPLHF. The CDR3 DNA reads TGCGCCAGCAGCCCGGGACAGGTGCCCTCACCCCTCCACTTT.

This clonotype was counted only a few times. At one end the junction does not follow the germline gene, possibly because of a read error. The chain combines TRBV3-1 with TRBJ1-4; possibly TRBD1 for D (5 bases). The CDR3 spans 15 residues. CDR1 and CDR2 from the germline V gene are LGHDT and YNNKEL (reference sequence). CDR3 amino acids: CTSSEGGGTNEKLFF. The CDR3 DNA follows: TGTACCAGCAGCGAAGGCGGGGGTACTAATGAAAAACTGTTTTTT. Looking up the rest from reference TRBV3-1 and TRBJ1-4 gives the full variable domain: DTAVSQTPKYLVTQMGNDKSIKCEQNLGHDTMYWYKQDSKKFLKIMFSYNNKELIINETVPNRFSPKSPDKAHLNLHINSLELGDSAVYFCTSSEGGGTNEKLFFGSGTQLSVL.

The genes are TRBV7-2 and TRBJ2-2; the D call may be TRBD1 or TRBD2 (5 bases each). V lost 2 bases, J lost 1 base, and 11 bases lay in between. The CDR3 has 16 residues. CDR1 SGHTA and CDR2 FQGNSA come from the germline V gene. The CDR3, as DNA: TGTGCCAGCAGCTTATTGGGACCTAAGAACACCGGGGAGCTGTTTTTT. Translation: CASSLLGPKNTGELFF.

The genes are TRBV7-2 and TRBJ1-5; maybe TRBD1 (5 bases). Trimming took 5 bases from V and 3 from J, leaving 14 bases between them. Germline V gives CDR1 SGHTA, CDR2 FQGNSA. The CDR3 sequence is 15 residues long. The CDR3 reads CASSRPGDFNQPQHF. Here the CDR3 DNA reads TGTGCCAGCAGCCGCCCCGGGGACTTCAATCAGCCCCAGCATTTT.

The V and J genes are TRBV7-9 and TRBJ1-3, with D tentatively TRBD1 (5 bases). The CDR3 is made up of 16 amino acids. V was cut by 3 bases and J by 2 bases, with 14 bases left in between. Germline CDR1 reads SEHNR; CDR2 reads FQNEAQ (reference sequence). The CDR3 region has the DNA TGTGCCAGCAGCTTCCCGCCGGGGGGAACTGGAAACACCATATATTTT. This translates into CASSFPPGGTGNTIYF.